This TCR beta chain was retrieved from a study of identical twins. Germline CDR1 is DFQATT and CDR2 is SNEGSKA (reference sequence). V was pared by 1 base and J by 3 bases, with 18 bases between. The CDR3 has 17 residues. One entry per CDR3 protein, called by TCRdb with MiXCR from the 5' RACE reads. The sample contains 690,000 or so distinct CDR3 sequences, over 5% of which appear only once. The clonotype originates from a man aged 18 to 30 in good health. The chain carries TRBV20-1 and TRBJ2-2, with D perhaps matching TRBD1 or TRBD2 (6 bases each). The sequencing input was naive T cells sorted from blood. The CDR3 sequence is CSARAVGGLKYTGELFF. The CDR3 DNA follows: TGCAGTGCTAGAGCCGTCGGGGGCTTAAAGTACACCGGGGAGCTGTTTTTT.